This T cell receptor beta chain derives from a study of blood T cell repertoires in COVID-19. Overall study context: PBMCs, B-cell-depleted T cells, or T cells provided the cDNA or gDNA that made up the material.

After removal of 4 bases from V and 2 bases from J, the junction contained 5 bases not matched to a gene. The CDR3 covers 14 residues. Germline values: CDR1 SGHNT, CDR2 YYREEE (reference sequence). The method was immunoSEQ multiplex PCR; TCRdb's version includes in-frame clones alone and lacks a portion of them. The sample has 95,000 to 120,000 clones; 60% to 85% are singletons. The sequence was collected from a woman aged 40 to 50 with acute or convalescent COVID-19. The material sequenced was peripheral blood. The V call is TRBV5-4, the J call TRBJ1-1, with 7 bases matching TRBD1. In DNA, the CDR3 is TGTGCCAGCAGCCGGGACAGCACAAACACTGAAGCTTTCTTT. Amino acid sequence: CASSRDSTNTEAFF.